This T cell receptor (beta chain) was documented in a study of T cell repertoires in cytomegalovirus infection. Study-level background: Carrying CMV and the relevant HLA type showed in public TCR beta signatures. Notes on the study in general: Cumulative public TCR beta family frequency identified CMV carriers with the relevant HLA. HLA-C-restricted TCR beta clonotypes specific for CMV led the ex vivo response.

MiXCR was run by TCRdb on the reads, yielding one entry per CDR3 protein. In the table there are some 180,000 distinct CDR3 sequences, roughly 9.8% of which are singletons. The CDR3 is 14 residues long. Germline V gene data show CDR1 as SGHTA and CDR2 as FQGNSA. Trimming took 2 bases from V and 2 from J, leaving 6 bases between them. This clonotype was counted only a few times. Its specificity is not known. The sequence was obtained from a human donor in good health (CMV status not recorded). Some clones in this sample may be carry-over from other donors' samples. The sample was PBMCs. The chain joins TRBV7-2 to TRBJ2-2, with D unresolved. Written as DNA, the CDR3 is TGTGCCAGCAGCTTACATCATAACACCGGGGAGCTGTTTTTT. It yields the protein CASSLHHNTGELFF. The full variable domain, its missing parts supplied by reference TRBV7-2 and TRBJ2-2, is GAGVSQSPSNKVTEKGKDVELRCDPISGHTALYWYRQSLGQGLEFLIYFQGNSAPDKSGLPSDRFSAERTGGSVSTLTIQRTQQEDSAVYLCASSLHHNTGELFFGEGSRLTVL.